These 30 T cell receptor beta chains originate from one sample sequenced in a study of technical replicates of blood from a handful of donors. Clones were sequenced by immunoSEQ multiplex PCR, and TCRdb holds only the in-frame ones, with some missing. The top ten clones hold about 0.34% of a sample with about 80,000 clones, roughly 96% of them seen once. Sequencing was done on a sample of T cells isolated from PBMCs. The receptors were gathered from a human donor in good health.

The gene calls are TRBV6-1 and TRBJ2-7; possible D gene TRBD1, 5 bases. The CDR3 runs to 19 residues. V was pared by 3 bases and J by 3 bases, with 27 bases between. The germline CDR1 and CDR2 sequences are MNHNS and SASEGT. CDR3 in DNA: TGTGCCAGCAGTGACCCCACTTACGTCCAGGGAAACGGATTCTACGAGCAGTACTTC. It codes for CASSDPTYVQGNGFYEQYF.

The rearrangement links TRBV5-8 to TRBJ2-7, with 8 bases aligning to TRBD1. Germline lookup yields CDR1 SGHTS and CDR2 YDEGEE. The CDR3 is 15 residues long. V shed 0 bases, J shed 5 bases, and the junction held 7 bases outside the gene matches. The CDR3 DNA is TGTGCCAGCAGCTTGGATGGGACAGGCCCTGACGAGCAGTACTTC. This sequence encodes CASSLDGTGPDEQYF.

By sample share, this clone is medium-sized. The CDR3 coding sequence is TGTGCCAGTAGTATGGGGGACAGGATGAACACTGAAGCTTTCTTT. Translated: CASSMGDRMNTEAFF. This chain uses TRBV19 with TRBJ1-1; TRBD1 matches at 8 bases. V was pared by 3 bases and J by 0 bases, with 3 bases of the junction left unmatched. Germline lookup yields CDR1 LNHDA and CDR2 SQIVND (reference sequence). The CDR3 is 15 residues long.

The chain links TRBV7-9 to TRBJ1-2; the D gene is possibly TRBD1 (5 bases). Germline values: CDR1 SEHNR, CDR2 FQNEAQ (reference sequence). The CDR3 spans 14 residues. Trimming stripped 2 bases from V and 8 bases from J, with 15 bases between. CDR3 DNA: TGTGCCAGCAGCTTATATCTTTCACCAGGGGGCTACACCTTC. It is translated as CASSLYLSPGGYTF.

The chain recombines TRBV5-4 with TRBJ1-5, with TRBD1 matching 10 bases. The CDR3 has 15 residues. V was pared by 2 bases and J by 5 bases, with 4 bases of the junction left unmatched. Germline V CDR1 and CDR2: SGHNT, YYREEE (reference sequence). CDR3 residues: CASSFDRGRDQPQHF. In DNA, the CDR3 is TGTGCCAGCAGCTTTGACAGGGGGCGAGATCAGCCCCAGCATTTT.

The genes are TRBV6-1 and TRBJ1-1; 8 bases are shared with TRBD1. V dropped 3 bases and J dropped 7; count of bases not matched to a gene: 7. CDR3 size: 14 residues. CDR1 and CDR2 from the germline V gene are MNHNS and SASEGT. CDR3 DNA sequence: TGTGCCAGCAGTGAGGACAGGGAGGTGGGTGAAGCTTTCTTT. Translation: CASSEDREVGEAFF.

The gene calls are TRBV2 and TRBJ2-3; 7 bases match TRBD1. Germline V lookup: CDR1 SNHLY, CDR2 FYNNEI. The V segment lost 6 bases and the J segment 4 bases; nucleotides outside the gene matches: 1. The length of the CDR3 is 12 residues. CDR3 region: CASRQGADTQYF. For the CDR3, the DNA is TGTGCCAGCAGGCAGGGGGCAGATACGCAGTATTTT.

The chain carries TRBV29-1 and TRBJ2-5, with TRBD2 matching over 11 bases. This CDR3 has 14 amino acids. Trimming cost V 2 bases and J 5 bases; bases outside gene matches: 4. The germline gives CDR1 SQVTM, CDR2 ANQGSEA. The DNA for the CDR3 is TGCAGCGTTGAATATGCTAGCGGGAGGGAGACCCAGTACTTC. This gives the protein CSVEYASGRETQYF.

The chain carries TRBV19 and TRBJ2-1; D possibly corresponds to TRBD1 (5 bases). V gave up 2 bases and J gave up 7 bases, with 9 bases separating them. Per the germline V gene, CDR1 is LNHDA and CDR2 is SQIVND (reference sequence). The CDR3 spans 13 residues. The CDR3 sequence: CASSITYRNEQFF. The CDR3 nucleotides are TGTGCCAGTAGTATAACTTACAGGAATGAGCAGTTCTTC.

The J gene is TRBJ2-1, the V gene TRBV5-6, with 7 bases that match TRBD1. Trimming removed 1 base from V and 15 bases from J; junction bases left unmatched: 13. Germline V CDR1 and CDR2: SGHDT, YYEEEE. The length of the CDR3 is 14 residues. The CDR3 nucleotides read TGTGCCAGCAGCTTGCCCTATGGAACGACAGGGCGGTTCTTC. Translation gives CASSLPYGTTGRFF.

J is TRBJ1-2 and V is TRBV28, with D unclear. V dropped 4 bases and J dropped 4 bases, with 19 bases sitting between them. The CDR3 sequence is 16 residues long. Germline loops: CDR1 MDHEN, CDR2 SYDVKM. This CDR3 reads CASSSHALMRIYGYTF. The CDR3 DNA sequence: TGTGCCAGCAGTTCTCACGCCCTGATGCGGATCTATGGCTACACCTTC.

This sequence joins TRBV29-1 and TRBJ2-3; D is possibly TRBD1 (5 bases). The CDR3 contains 13 residues. CDR1 is SQVTM, CDR2 ANQGSEA, per germline. V lost 7 bases and J lost 2, with 13 bases in between. In DNA, the CDR3 is TGCAGCGAGTTAGCAGGGATCACAGATACGCAGTATTTT. Translation gives CSELAGITDTQYF.

The genes are TRBV27 and TRBJ1-5; D is undetermined. V dropped 6 bases and J dropped 0 bases, with 9 bases sitting between them. The germline gives CDR1 MNHEY, CDR2 SMNVEV (reference sequence). This CDR3 contains 14 residues. The CDR3 loop reads CASSRAYSNQPQHF. CDR3 DNA: TGTGCCAGCAGCCGAGCGTATAGCAATCAGCCCCAGCATTTT.

The chain uses TRBV5-3 and TRBJ1-1, with a weak D call TRBD1 (6 bases). TRBV5-3 is flagged as an ORF with uncertain function. The CDR3 is 16 amino acids. Trimming took off 0 bases at V and 1 base at J, with 13 bases between the two ends. CDR3 DNA sequence: TGTGCCAGAAGCTTGGCCCCGATGGACAGGAACACTGAAGCTTTCTTT. It encodes CARSLAPMDRNTEAFF.

V is TRBV4-3 and J is TRBJ2-5, with a tentative D call TRBD2 (5 bases). The V end lost 0 bases, the J end lost 5 bases, and 13 bases lay between the germline ends. This CDR3 spans 15 amino acids. CDR1 and CDR2 from the germline V gene are LGHNA and YSLEER. CDR3 DNA: TGCGCCAGCAGCCAAGACGAGGGAGTCCATGAGACCCAGTACTTC. This translates into CASSQDEGVHETQYF.

The rearrangement links TRBV19 to TRBJ2-1, with 7 bases that match TRBD2. With 8 bases clipped from V and 1 base from J, the junction kept 5 bases outside the gene matches. CDR3 size: 14 residues. Germline V lookup: CDR1 LNHDA, CDR2 SQIVND (reference sequence). The CDR3 spells CASREDTSYNEQFF. For the CDR3, the DNA is TGTGCCAGTCGGGAGGACACGTCCTACAATGAGCAGTTCTTC.

This clone was detected once. This chain connects TRBV27 to TRBJ1-2; tentative D call: TRBD1 (5 bases). V gave up 2 bases and J gave up 4 bases, with 11 bases separating them. CDR1 MNHEY and CDR2 SMNVEV come from the germline V gene (reference sequence). The CDR3 has 14 amino acids. The DNA for the CDR3 is TGTGCCAGCAGTTTAGTTCCTGACAGCTATGGCTACACCTTC. Translating gives CASSLVPDSYGYTF.

This chain links TRBV9 with TRBJ2-7, with D maybe TRBD2 (5 bases). Between the trimmed V and J ends, which lost 1 base and 7 bases, there was a span of 9 bases. CDR3 length: 12 residues. Germline V gene sequence: CDR1 SGDLS, CDR2 YYNGEE. CDR3 coding DNA: TGTGCCAGCAGCGTAAGAGGGTGGGAGCAGTACTTC. Protein sequence: CASSVRGWEQYF.

V usage is TRBV6-6 and J usage is TRBJ2-3, with D possibly being TRBD1 (6 bases). CDR1 is MNHNY, CDR2 SVGAGI, per germline (reference sequence). The length of the CDR3 is 15 residues. The V end lost 0 bases, the J end lost 5 bases, and 12 bases lay between the germline ends. The chain's CDR3 is CASSYSRQAGDTQYF. Written as DNA, the CDR3 is TGTGCCAGCAGTTACTCGAGACAGGCGGGAGATACGCAGTATTTT.

V is TRBV19 and J is TRBJ1-5; a weak D match, TRBD1 (5 bases). Germline V gene lookup returns CDR1 LNHDA and CDR2 SQIVND (reference sequence). Deletions cut 7 bases from V and 7 bases from J, with 14 bases between. The length of the CDR3 is 13 residues. CDR3 DNA: TGTGCCAGTATGCCCAGGGCAGGCCAGCCCCAGCATTTT. The encoded protein is CASMPRAGQPQHF. The whole variable domain, filled in from reference TRBV19 and TRBJ1-5, reads DGGITQSPKYLFRKEGQNVTLSCEQNLNHDAMYWYRQDPGQGLRLIYYSQIVNDFQKGDIAEGYSVSREKKESFPLTVTSAQKNPTAFYLCASMPRAGQPQHFGDGTRLSIL.

The rearrangement uses TRBV10-1 and TRBJ2-2; 7 nucleotides agree with TRBD1. The CDR3 is 14 amino acids. Per the germline V gene, CDR1 is WNHNN and CDR2 is SYGVQD (reference sequence). Trimming took 2 bases from V and 6 from J; bases not matched to a gene: 3. Written as DNA, the CDR3 is TGCGCCAGCAGTGAGAGACAGGGACCCGGGGAGCTGTTTTTT. Translated, it gives CASSERQGPGELFF.

V usage is TRBV5-4 and J usage is TRBJ2-7, with 7 bases identical to TRBD1. CDR1 and CDR2 from the germline V gene are SGHNT and YYREEE (reference sequence). V dropped 5 bases and J dropped 2; count of bases not matched to a gene: 10. The CDR3 is 15 residues long. The CDR3 loop reads CASSHRQGGAYEQYF. Written as DNA, the CDR3 is TGTGCCAGCAGTCACCGACAGGGTGGGGCCTACGAGCAGTACTTC.

The rearrangement links TRBV5-1 to TRBJ2-1; 14 nucleotides align to TRBD2. Germline values: CDR1 SGHRS, CDR2 YFSETQ. This CDR3 spans 15 amino acids. After removal of 3 bases from V and 8 bases from J, the junction contained 4 bases not matched to a gene. CDR3 protein: CASSSGTSGSYEQFF. In DNA, the CDR3 is TGCGCCAGCAGCTCCGGGACTAGCGGGAGCTATGAGCAGTTCTTC.

The CDR3 region has the DNA TGTGCCAGCAGTTACTCGGACATCTACGAGCAGTACTTC. Protein product: CASSYSDIYEQYF. This chain joins TRBV6-5 and TRBJ2-7; perhaps TRBD1 as D (5 bases). The germline gives CDR1 MNHEY, CDR2 SVGAGI. V was cut by 0 bases and J by 3 bases, with 6 bases left in between. The CDR3 consists of 13 residues.

The chain combines TRBV27 with TRBJ2-3; perhaps TRBD2 as D (5 bases). Trimming pared 3 bases from V and 2 bases from J, leaving 12 bases between. CDR1 MNHEY and CDR2 SMNVEV come from the germline V gene (reference sequence). The CDR3 extends over 15 amino acids. The CDR3 nucleotides read TGTGCCAGCAGTTTCCTAGCTGTAACCACAGATACGCAGTATTTT. It translates to CASSFLAVTTDTQYF.

This clone appeared once. The chain has TRBV28 and TRBJ2-7; the match to TRBD2 covers 9 bases. CDR1 is MDHEN and CDR2 is SYDVKM in the germline V gene. The CDR3 runs to 14 residues. The junction had 7 bases not matched to a gene; V was cut back by 7 bases and J by 3 bases. CDR3 in amino acids: CASTRGGAYYEQYF. CDR3 in DNA: TGTGCCAGCACCCGCGGGGGGGCCTACTACGAGCAGTACTTC.

The rearrangement uses TRBV19 and TRBJ2-2; perhaps TRBD1 as D (5 bases). The ends were cut back, 7 bases at V and 2 bases at J, with 8 bases in the middle. CDR1 is LNHDA, CDR2 SQIVND, per germline (reference sequence). The CDR3 is 13 amino acids. The CDR3 DNA reads as TGTGCCAGTAAAGACAGAAACACCGGGGAGCTGTTTTTT. Its translation is CASKDRNTGELFF.

CDR3 nucleotides: TGTGCCAGCAGTGAACAAGGGGCCTACTATGGCTACACCTTC. Its protein is CASSEQGAYYGYTF. This rearrangement joins TRBV6-1 to TRBJ1-2; weak D call: TRBD1 (5 bases). The CDR3 consists of 14 residues. Between the trimmed V and J ends, which lost 2 bases and 3 bases, there was a span of 10 bases. Germline V gene data show CDR1 as MNHNS and CDR2 as SASEGT.

The chain carries TRBV10-3 and TRBJ1-1; D gene ambiguous. Trimming shortened V by 4 bases and J by 1 base, and 10 bases separated the two germline ends. CDR1 is ENHRY, CDR2 SYGVKD, per germline. The CDR3 covers 14 residues. CDR3 region: CAISGTQSNTEAFF. The CDR3 bases are TGTGCCATCAGTGGCACACAATCGAACACTGAAGCTTTCTTT.

This clone was seen just once. The gene calls are TRBV5-1 and TRBJ2-3; 8 bases line up with TRBD2. The length of the CDR3 is 15 residues. CDR1 and CDR2 from the germline V gene are SGHRS and YFSETQ. The V gene end was trimmed by 1 base and the J gene end by 6 bases; junction bases not matched to a gene: 7. The chain's CDR3 is CASSLMSGSSDTQYF. The CDR3 DNA is TGCGCCAGCAGCTTGATGAGCGGGAGTTCGGATACGCAGTATTTT.